These 32 T cell receptor beta chains share one sample of origin, sequenced in a study of blood T cells in healthy people across ages. A second PCR, run for about 7 to 12 cycles, used a sample-barcoded 5' primer plus a J-beta primer mix. TCRdb processed the 5' RACE reads anew with MiXCR; each CDR3 protein has one entry. The repertoire holds 1.6 million or so distinct CDR3 sequences, with approximately 32% as singletons. The specimen sequenced was blood. The receptors stem from a woman younger than 45 in good health.

V is TRBV4-2 and J is TRBJ1-2; TRBD1 matches at 8 bases. Per the germline V gene, CDR1 is LGHNA and CDR2 is YNFKEQ. This CDR3 is built from 15 residues. Losses at the gene ends were 0 bases for V and 6 bases for J; bases not matched to a gene: 6. The CDR3 region is CASSQDFNRGNGYTF. CDR3 DNA: TGTGCCAGCAGCCAAGATTTTAACAGGGGGAATGGCTACACCTTC.

V gene TRBV25-1 combines with J gene TRBJ2-5; 10 bases align to TRBD2. The CDR3 totals 16 residues. After removal of 4 bases from V and 4 bases from J, the junction contained 9 bases not matched to a gene. CDR1 and CDR2 (germline): MGHDK, SYGVNS. Here the CDR3 DNA reads TGTGCCAGCAGTGCACCTAGCGGGGGTGGGTTAGAGACCCAGTACTTC. This gives the protein CASSAPSGGGLETQYF. Based on the CDR3 plus reference TRBV25-1 and TRBJ2-5, the full variable domain is EADIYQTPRYLVIGTGKKITLECSQTMGHDKMYWYQQDPGMELHLIHYSYGVNSTEKGDLSSESTVSRIRTEHFPLTLESARPSHTSQYLCASSAPSGGGLETQYFGPGTRLLVL.

This clonotype was counted a few times. This chain uses TRBV4-1 with TRBJ2-7, with D perhaps matching TRBD1 or TRBD2 (5 bases each). Germline CDR1 MGHRA, CDR2 YSYEKL. The CDR3 runs 14 residues. V was shortened by 5 bases and J by 3 bases, with 14 bases between the two germline ends. The CDR3 DNA is TGCGCCAGCAGCGGGACCTTTCTCCACTACGAGCAGTACTTC. Its translation: CASSGTFLHYEQYF.

The sample holds a few counts of this clonotype. The chain recombines TRBV10-3 with TRBJ1-1; a possible D gene is TRBD1 (5 bases). CDR1 ENHRY and CDR2 SYGVKD come from the germline V gene. Trimming stripped 2 bases from V and 3 bases from J, with 10 bases between. The CDR3 is made up of 14 amino acids. The CDR3 sequence: CAISEQGSDTEAFF. The CDR3, as DNA: TGTGCCATCAGTGAGCAGGGATCGGACACTGAAGCTTTCTTT.

This clonotype was observed a few times. The chain couples TRBV5-1 to TRBJ2-6; 9 bases are a match to TRBD2. CDR3 length: 18 amino acids. V lost 4 bases, J lost 5 bases, and 13 bases stayed unmatched. CDR1 and CDR2 (germline): SGHRS, YFSETQ. The CDR3: CASSPGLAARERANVLTF. In DNA form, the CDR3 reads TGCGCCAGCAGCCCGGGACTAGCCGCCCGAGAACGGGCCAACGTCCTGACTTTC.

CDR3: CASDHGLAGFEQFF. The CDR3 DNA sequence: TGTGCCAGCGACCACGGACTAGCGGGGTTTGAGCAGTTCTTC. The rearrangement joins TRBV5-6 to TRBJ2-1, with 12 bases lining up with TRBD2. V lost 7 bases and J lost 9; bases outside the gene matches: 8. Germline lookup yields CDR1 SGHDT and CDR2 YYEEEE. The CDR3 spans 14 residues.

CDR3 sequence (DNA): TGCGCCAGCAGGGAACAGGGCACCCTATATGAAAAACTGTTTTTT. Translated: CASREQGTLYEKLFF. V gene TRBV5-1 combines with J gene TRBJ1-4; possibly TRBD1 for D (6 bases). V was pared by 5 bases and J by 6 bases, with 17 bases between. CDR1 and CDR2 (germline): SGHRS, YFSETQ. CDR3 length: 15 amino acids.

Concerning this clonotype itself: One junction end disagrees with the germline gene, perhaps due to a read error. The chain couples TRBV5-1 to TRBJ2-7; TRBD1 agrees at 8 bases. Germline values: CDR1 SGHRS, CDR2 YFSETQ. This CDR3 region has 13 residues. CDR3 amino acids: CAGSSTGVYEQYF. In DNA, the CDR3 is TGCGCCGGCAGCTCGACAGGGGTATACGAGCAGTACTTC.

This clonotype was counted a few times. J is TRBJ2-7 and V is TRBV5-1; a weak D match, TRBD1 (6 bases). Deletions cut 0 bases from V and 0 bases from J, with 13 bases between. The CDR3 totals 16 residues. From germline, CDR1 is SGHRS and CDR2 YFSETQ. The CDR3 nucleotides are TGCGCCAGCAGCTTGGCCACAGGGACCCTCTCCTACGAGCAGTACTTC. This codes for CASSLATGTLSYEQYF.

The table lists this clonotype with many counts. This chain links TRBV12-3 or TRBV12-4 with TRBJ2-3, with a possible D match to TRBD2 (6 bases). The V and J ends lost 11 bases and 6 bases respectively, with 21 bases between them. This CDR3 contains 14 residues. The CDR3 reads CASRRDSPWDTQYF. The CDR3 DNA is TGTGCCTCTCGCCGGGACTCTCCCTGGGATACGCAGTATTTT.

Points on this clonotype: One end of the junction does not line up with germline, which may come from a read error. This chain uses TRBV27 with TRBJ1-2; the match to TRBD1 covers 9 bases. CDR1 is MNHEY, CDR2 SMNVEV, per germline (reference sequence). The CDR3 length is 16 residues. CDR3 coding DNA: TGTACCAGCGAAACCGGGGACAGGGATGTTAACTATGGCTACACCTTC. Translation: CTSETGDRDVNYGYTF.

This clonotype was counted only a few times. This chain links TRBV5-5 with TRBJ2-7; a weak D match, TRBD1 (6 bases). V lost 0 bases and J lost 0, with 10 bases in between. The CDR3 is made up of 15 amino acids. Germline-derived CDR1 and CDR2 are SGHKS and YYEKEE (reference sequence). Here the CDR3 reads CASSLVQGRSYEQYF. The DNA for the CDR3 is TGTGCCAGCAGCTTGGTACAGGGCCGCTCCTACGAGCAGTACTTC.

This clonotype was seen a handful of times. V and J are TRBV7-8 and TRBJ2-5, with unresolved D. CDR1 and CDR2 (germline): SGHVS, FQNEAQ. V was clipped by 5 bases and J by 1 base, with 14 bases between them. The CDR3 length is 15 residues. CDR3 in amino acids: CASSTRTGLQETQYF. In nucleotides, the CDR3 is TGTGCCAGCAGCACGCGAACCGGGCTCCAAGAGACCCAGTACTTC.

The genes are TRBV6-1 and TRBJ2-3, with D maybe TRBD1 (5 bases). The CDR3 contains 18 residues. Trimming took off 6 bases at V and 3 bases at J, with 25 bases between the two ends. Germline CDR1 and CDR2: MNHNS and SASEGT. In DNA, the CDR3 is TGTGCCAGCAGACCGCTAACCTTGGTAGGGGTGATGACAGATACGCAGTATTTT. This gives the protein CASRPLTLVGVMTDTQYF.

This chain links TRBV6-6 with TRBJ1-5; D is ambiguous. The V gene lost 6 bases and the J gene lost 10 bases, with 16 bases spanning the gap. The CDR3 covers 13 residues. CDR1 is MNHNY and CDR2 is SVGAGI in the germline V gene (reference sequence). The CDR3 loop is CASRYYEEGPQHF. The CDR3 nucleotides read TGTGCCAGCAGATATTATGAGGAGGGACCCCAGCATTTT.

This clonotype was detected a few times. The chain carries TRBV11-2 and TRBJ1-1; D is ambiguous. The germline gives CDR1 SGHAT, CDR2 FQNNGV. This CDR3 region has 15 residues. The ends were cut back, 6 bases at V and 4 bases at J, with 18 bases in the middle. CDR3 loop: CASRREHTPGTEAFF. The CDR3 DNA follows: TGTGCCAGCAGGCGAGAACACACGCCCGGCACTGAAGCTTTCTTT.

The CDR3 DNA sequence: TGTGCCAGCAGCTTAGGGCCAGGAGGGGTGGATGAGCAGTTCTTC. Translating gives CASSLGPGGVDEQFF. The chain joins TRBV7-9 to TRBJ2-1; a possible D gene is TRBD2 (6 bases). The germline gives CDR1 SEHNR, CDR2 FQNEAQ (reference sequence). The V end lost 1 base, the J end lost 8 bases, and 15 bases lay between the germline ends. The CDR3 sequence is 15 residues long.

The chain uses TRBV2 and TRBJ1-6; 10 bases match TRBD1. Germline V CDR1 and CDR2: SNHLY, FYNNEI. After removal of 8 bases from V and 6 bases from J, the junction contained 7 bases not matched to a gene. The CDR3 totals 15 residues. The CDR3 nucleotides are TGTGCCAGCTCGACAGGGGGCGCGTCTAATTCACCCCTCCACTTT. This codes for CASSTGGASNSPLHF.

This clonotype has more than one count but fewer than ten. The chain is built from TRBV5-1 and TRBJ2-3; 16 nucleotides line up with TRBD2. The CDR3 contains 17 residues. V was clipped by 4 bases and J by 4 bases; unmatched bases: 6. CDR1 SGHRS and CDR2 YFSETQ come from the germline V gene. CDR3 loop: CASSPGLAGGKSDTQYF. The CDR3 nucleotides read TGCGCCAGCAGCCCGGGACTAGCGGGGGGGAAGTCAGATACGCAGTATTTT.

The V and J genes are TRBV4-2 and TRBJ2-7; D gene unclear. This CDR3 comprises 14 residues. Germline CDR1 reads LGHNA; CDR2 reads YNFKEQ. V dropped 0 bases and J dropped 5 bases, with 11 bases sitting between them. CDR3 DNA sequence: TGTGCCAGCAGCCAAGAACTTTTGAGGAACGAGCAGTACTTC. Protein sequence: CASSQELLRNEQYF.

The V gene is TRBV25-1, the J gene TRBJ2-5, with 9 bases that match TRBD2. After removal of 3 bases from V and 5 bases from J, the junction contained 4 bases not matched to a gene. Germline-derived CDR1 and CDR2 are MGHDK and SYGVNS. CDR3 size: 14 residues. DNA of the CDR3: TGTGCCAGCAGTGAGGGACTAGCATTGGAGACCCAGTACTTC. The encoded protein is CASSEGLALETQYF.

This clonotype was observed at least ten times. V usage is TRBV28 and J usage is TRBJ2-5, with no clear D. V lost 5 bases to trimming and J lost 2 bases, with 12 bases between them. The germline CDR1 and CDR2 sequences are MDHEN and SYDVKM. The CDR3 runs 14 residues. The DNA for the CDR3 is TGTGCCAGCAGTCCCCGGGCGAGGCAAGAGACCCAGTACTTC. It translates to CASSPRARQETQYF.

This clonotype was recorded a few times. The CDR3 reads CSATGVQELNTGELFF. DNA of the CDR3: TGCAGTGCCACAGGGGTCCAGGAGCTAAACACCGGGGAGCTGTTTTTT. The chain carries TRBV20-1 and TRBJ2-2; TRBD1 matches 7 bases. CDR3 length: 16 amino acids. Germline assignment: CDR1 DFQATT and CDR2 SNEGSKA (reference sequence). Trimming took 6 bases from V and 2 from J; bases not matched to a gene: 12.

J is TRBJ1-6 and V is TRBV18; no firm D call. Between the trimmed V and J ends, which lost 6 bases and 6 bases, there was a span of 18 bases. The CDR3 length is 16 residues. Germline V gives CDR1 KGHSH, CDR2 LQKENI. This CDR3 reads CASSPRVGTLNSPLHF. The CDR3 nucleotides read TGTGCCAGCTCGCCGCGGGTTGGCACCCTTAATTCACCCCTCCACTTT.

This chain's CDR3 is CASSLRGRGGTDTQYF. The CDR3 DNA reads TGTGCCAGCAGCTTAAGGGGACGGGGAGGCACAGATACGCAGTATTTT. This rearrangement joins TRBV7-3 to TRBJ2-3; D assignment may be TRBD1 or TRBD2 (5 bases each). Trimming took 1 base from V and 1 from J, leaving 12 bases between them. CDR3 length: 16 residues. Germline-derived CDR1 and CDR2 are SGHTA and FQGTGA.

V and J are TRBV20-1 and TRBJ2-7, with unresolved D. V was trimmed by 5 bases and J by 3 bases, leaving 20 bases between them. The CDR3 length is 15 residues. Germline V lookup: CDR1 DFQATT, CDR2 SNEGSKA (reference sequence). The CDR3 region is CSAPQDARNLYEQYF. As DNA, the CDR3 is TGCAGTGCTCCCCAAGACGCAAGGAATCTCTACGAGCAGTACTTC.

This clonotype occurred a few times. The chain joins TRBV4-1 to TRBJ1-1, with TRBD1 matching 7 bases. The ends lost 0 bases at V and 10 bases at J; junction bases unmatched: 8. This CDR3 comprises 14 residues. Germline V CDR1 and CDR2: MGHRA, YSYEKL. The CDR3 loop is CASSQDRTGRGAFF. The CDR3 coding sequence is TGCGCCAGCAGCCAAGATAGGACAGGTCGCGGAGCTTTCTTT.

This clonotype was counted between two and nine times. V and J are TRBV20-1 and TRBJ2-1; tentatively, D is TRBD2 (6 bases). Between the trimmed V and J ends, which lost 5 bases and 2 bases, there was a span of 13 bases. This CDR3 is built from 14 residues. Germline V gene lookup returns CDR1 DFQATT and CDR2 SNEGSKA (reference sequence). Here the CDR3 DNA reads TGCAGTGCTCCCCGGCGGGGCCCCTACAATGAGCAGTTCTTC. Its protein is CSAPRRGPYNEQFF.

This sequence joins TRBV5-1 and TRBJ2-3; unclear D gene. V lost 4 bases, J lost 7 bases, and 16 bases lay in between. There are 14 residues in the CDR3. CDR1 is SGHRS, CDR2 YFSETQ, per germline. CDR3 coding DNA: TGCGCCAGCAGCCCGACCAAAGAGTCGCATACGCAGTATTTT. This sequence encodes CASSPTKESHTQYF.

The chain joins TRBV7-7 to TRBJ2-2; weak D call: TRBD1 (5 bases). The V gene's germline CDR1 is SSHAT and CDR2 FNYEAQ (reference sequence). V gave up 5 bases and J gave up 7 bases, with 11 bases separating them. The CDR3 covers 13 residues. The CDR3 sequence: CASSQLRVGELFF. In nucleotides, the CDR3 is TGTGCCAGCAGCCAACTCAGGGTCGGGGAGCTGTTTTTT.

CDR3 in amino acids: CSARDEVVGTNEKLFF. The CDR3 coding sequence is TGCAGTGCTAGAGATGAGGTGGTAGGGACTAATGAAAAACTGTTTTTT. The chain is built from TRBV20-1 and TRBJ1-4, with D uncertain. Trimming removed 0 bases at V and 2 bases at J, with 13 bases between. The germline V gene encodes CDR1 DFQATT and CDR2 SNEGSKA (reference sequence). This CDR3 spans 16 amino acids.

As concerns this clonotype: This may come from a read error, since a much larger clone is one base off. The V gene is TRBV12-3 or TRBV12-4, the J gene TRBJ2-4; possible D gene TRBD1, 6 bases. The last part of the DNA fits TRBJ2-5 better; the J call may be wrong. The CDR3 has 13 amino acids. CDR3 in amino acids: CASARTAQGTQYF. For the CDR3, the DNA is TGTGCCAGCGCTCGGACAGCGCAAGGGACCCAGTACTTC.